A single sample is the source of the 19 T cell receptor beta chains below, sequenced in a study of tumour-infiltrating T cells in Burkitt lymphoma. The protocol was immunoSEQ multiplex PCR, while the TCRdb copy is restricted to in-frame clones and leaves out a portion. The table has approximately 46,000 clones, roughly 31% seen once; the top ten hold 2.9%. The sequencing sample was made of tumor tissue. All receptors derive from a human donor with Burkitt lymphoma.

This clone was counted a few times. The CDR3 here is CASSITWVAGERGTQYF. In DNA, the CDR3 is TGTGCCAGTAGTATAACGTGGGTAGCGGGGGAAAGAGGGACCCAGTACTTC. V and J are TRBV19 and TRBJ2-5, with 9 nucleotides matching TRBD2. The CDR3 runs 17 residues. The V and J ends lost 2 bases and 7 bases, in that order; junction bases with no gene match: 14. Germline assignment: CDR1 LNHDA and CDR2 SQIVND (reference sequence).

CDR3: CASSLEPGPRRNTEAFF. Here the CDR3 DNA reads TGCGCCAGCAGCTTGGAACCGGGACCTCGGAGGAACACTGAAGCTTTCTTT. The gene calls are TRBV5-1 and TRBJ1-1; D perhaps matches TRBD1 (5 bases). There are 17 residues in the CDR3. V lost 0 bases to trimming and J lost 1 base, with 16 bases between them. CDR1 and CDR2 (germline): SGHRS, YFSETQ.

The chain joins TRBV19 to TRBJ1-1; TRBD1 aligns across 7 bases. The CDR3 has 15 amino acids. Germline V gene sequence: CDR1 LNHDA, CDR2 SQIVND (reference sequence). The ends lost 9 bases at V and 0 bases at J; junction bases unmatched: 10. In DNA, the CDR3 is TGTGCCAGCAGGACAGGTTTTAATATGAACACTGAAGCTTTCTTT. It yields the protein CASRTGFNMNTEAFF.

This clone appeared a few times. The rearrangement uses TRBV9 and TRBJ2-1, with a weak D call TRBD1 (6 bases). The CDR3 is made up of 13 amino acids. Germline CDR1 SGDLS, CDR2 YYNGEE. The ends were cut back, 3 bases at V and 6 bases at J, with 10 bases in the middle. Here the CDR3 DNA reads TGTGCCAGCAGCGGTGGGACATTCAATGAGCAGTTCTTC. Its protein is CASSGGTFNEQFF.

The chain combines TRBV7-2 with TRBJ2-7, with D perhaps matching TRBD2 (6 bases). In germline, CDR1 is SGHTA, CDR2 FQGNSA. Trimming pared 5 bases from V and 4 bases from J, leaving 18 bases between. This CDR3 has 15 residues. Written as DNA, the CDR3 is TGTGCCAGCAGCCCCGGGAGAGGGGATTCGTACGAGCAGTACTTC. This sequence encodes CASSPGRGDSYEQYF.

The table lists this clone with a few counts. DNA for the CDR3: TGTGCCAGCAGACTGACAGGGTCTCATGGCTACACCTTC. Protein sequence: CASRLTGSHGYTF. The gene calls are TRBV6-5 and TRBJ1-2, with 7 bases aligning to TRBD1. The junction had 7 bases not matched to a gene; V was cut back by 6 bases and J by 6 bases. In germline, CDR1 is MNHEY, CDR2 SVGAGI. CDR3 length: 13 residues.

J is TRBJ2-4 and V is TRBV27; 12 nucleotides match TRBD2. The CDR3 length is 19 residues. In germline, CDR1 is MNHEY, CDR2 SMNVEV (reference sequence). Losses at the gene ends were 1 base for V and 2 bases for J; bases not matched to a gene: 9. The CDR3 DNA follows: TGTGCCAGCAGTTTATATGCTAGCGGGGGGGCAACTTCCAAAAACATTCAGTACTTC. Translated, it gives CASSLYASGGATSKNIQYF.

Only a few counts were recorded for this clone. The J gene is TRBJ1-1, the V gene TRBV18; 7 bases map to TRBD1. V was pared by 1 base and J by 3 bases, with 5 bases of the junction left unmatched. The CDR3 is 15 residues long. Germline CDR1 and CDR2: KGHSH and LQKENI. The CDR3 is CASSPRQGIYTEAFF. The CDR3 DNA reads TGTGCCAGCTCACCACGACAGGGCATCTACACTGAAGCTTTCTTT.

There are a few counts of this clone. The chain employs TRBV5-4 and TRBJ2-5, with TRBD1 matching over 11 bases. This CDR3 region has 15 residues. The germline V gene has CDR1 SGHNT and CDR2 YYREEE (reference sequence). Unmatched junction bases numbered 6, after V lost 3 bases and J lost 5 bases. CDR3 DNA sequence: TGTGCCAGCAGCTCCGAGGACAGGGGGCTTGAGACCCAGTACTTC. This sequence encodes CASSSEDRGLETQYF.

This clone was picked up a small number of times. The rearrangement links TRBV10-3 to TRBJ2-3, with a weak D call TRBD1 (6 bases). V was shortened by 0 bases and J by 3 bases, with 7 bases between the two germline ends. Germline CDR1 and CDR2: ENHRY and SYGVKD. The CDR3 is 14 amino acids. The CDR3 sequence is CAISESGTTDTQYF. The CDR3 nucleotides read TGTGCCATCAGTGAGTCGGGGACAACAGATACGCAGTATTTT.

V usage is TRBV29-1 and J usage is TRBJ2-5; TRBD1 aligns across 8 bases. Near its end, the DNA agrees better with TRBJ2-7, so the J call may be wrong. Germline-derived CDR1 and CDR2 are SQVTM and ANQGSEA. This CDR3 has 14 amino acids. The CDR3 sequence: CSVWGTGDTYEQYF. The CDR3, as DNA: TGCAGCGTTTGGGGGACAGGAGACACCTACGAGCAGTACTTC.

This chain joins TRBV18 and TRBJ1-2, with D possibly TRBD1 on 6 matching bases. Per the germline V gene, CDR1 is KGHSH and CDR2 is LQKENI. The V end was cut by 4 bases, the J end by 7 bases, with 22 bases between. CDR3 size: 16 residues. CDR3 bases: TGTGCCAGCTCACGCGATCGGGGACAAAGCGAAGGTGGCTACACCTTC. Translating gives CASSRDRGQSEGGYTF. Looking up the rest from reference TRBV18 and TRBJ1-2 gives the full variable domain: NAGVMQNPRHLVRRRGQEARLRCSPMKGHSHVYWYRQLPEEGLKFMVYLQKENIIDESGMPKERFSAEFPKEGPSILRIQQVVRGDSAAYFCASSRDRGQSEGGYTFGSGTRLTVV.

This clone was detected a few times. V is TRBV5-1 and J is TRBJ1-6; a possible D gene is TRBD1 (5 bases). In germline, CDR1 is SGHRS, CDR2 YFSETQ. The CDR3 consists of 13 residues. V dropped 5 bases and J dropped 9 bases, with 12 bases sitting between them. Here the CDR3 reads CASRRDVGSPLHF. The CDR3 nucleotides are TGCGCCAGCAGAAGGGACGTCGGTTCACCCCTCCACTTT. The complete variable domain, with remaining parts taken from reference TRBV5-1 and TRBJ1-6, reads KAGVTQTPRYLIKTRGQQVTLSCSPISGHRSVSWYQQTPGQGLQFLFEYFSETQRNKGNFPGRFSGRQFSNSRSEMNVSTLELGDSALYLCASRRDVGSPLHFGNGTRLTVT.

There are a few counts of this clone. The chain employs TRBV5-4 and TRBJ1-1, with D uncertain. The CDR3 is made up of 14 amino acids. The germline gives CDR1 SGHNT, CDR2 YYREEE (reference sequence). V was clipped by 0 bases and J by 5 bases, with 11 bases between them. CDR3: CASSLEWGGTEAFF. The CDR3 DNA follows: TGTGCCAGCAGCTTGGAGTGGGGAGGAACTGAAGCTTTCTTT.

The chain carries TRBV5-1 and TRBJ2-7, with D hard to call. Germline V CDR1 and CDR2: SGHRS, YFSETQ. The CDR3 contains 13 residues. The V and J ends lost 0 bases and 6 bases respectively, with 10 bases between them. CDR3 in DNA: TGCGCCAGCAGCTTGGGACCCGCCGGCGAGCAGTACTTC. Translating gives CASSLGPAGEQYF.

This clone has more than one count but fewer than ten. This chain links TRBV19 with TRBJ1-2; D is uncertain. The germline V and J ends were trimmed by 5 bases and 3 bases, with 13 bases remaining between them. The CDR3 is 14 amino acids. The germline gives CDR1 LNHDA, CDR2 SQIVND (reference sequence). The CDR3 DNA follows: TGTGCCAGTAGTCCTCCGGGAAATTACTATGGCTACACCTTC. It specifies CASSPPGNYYGYTF.

This clone was recorded a few times. The V gene is TRBV20-1, the J gene TRBJ1-1; D call uncertain. In germline, CDR1 is DFQATT, CDR2 SNEGSKA (reference sequence). V lost 2 bases to trimming and J lost 10 bases, with 11 bases between them. CDR3 length: 11 residues. The CDR3 nucleotides read TGCAGTGCTAGACCCCGCGCAGGAGCTTTCTTT. It is translated as CSARPRAGAFF.

This clone appeared many times. This chain joins TRBV18 and TRBJ2-1; D uncertain. CDR1 is KGHSH, CDR2 LQKENI, per germline. Trimming shortened V by 3 bases and J by 4 bases, and 10 bases separated the two germline ends. This CDR3 contains 14 residues. The CDR3, as DNA: TGTGCCAGCTCACCCACCGGCAAGTACAATGAGCAGTTCTTC. Amino acid sequence: CASSPTGKYNEQFF.

This clone appeared once. This rearrangement joins TRBV5-4 to TRBJ2-1, with TRBD1 matching over 10 bases. Germline CDR1 and CDR2: SGHNT and YYREEE (reference sequence). J was trimmed by 8 bases and V by 2 bases; bases with no gene match: 7. The CDR3 is 15 amino acids. Here the CDR3 DNA reads TGTGCCAGCAGCTTCCGGGACAGGGGAATTGATGAGCAGTTCTTC. Amino acid sequence: CASSFRDRGIDEQFF.